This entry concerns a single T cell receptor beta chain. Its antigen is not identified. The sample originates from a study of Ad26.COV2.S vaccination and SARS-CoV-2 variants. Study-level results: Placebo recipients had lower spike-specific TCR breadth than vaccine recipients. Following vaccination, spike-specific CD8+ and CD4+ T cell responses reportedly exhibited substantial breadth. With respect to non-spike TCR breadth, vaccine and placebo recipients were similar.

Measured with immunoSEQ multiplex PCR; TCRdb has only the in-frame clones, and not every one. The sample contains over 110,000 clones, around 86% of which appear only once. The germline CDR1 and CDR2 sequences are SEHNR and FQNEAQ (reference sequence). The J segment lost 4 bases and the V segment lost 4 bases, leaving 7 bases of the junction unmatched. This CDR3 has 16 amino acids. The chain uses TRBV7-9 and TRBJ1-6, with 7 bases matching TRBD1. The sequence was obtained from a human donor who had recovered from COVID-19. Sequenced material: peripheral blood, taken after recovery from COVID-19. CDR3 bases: TGTGCCAGCAGCTATCAACAGGGGATTTATAATTCACCCCTCCACTTT. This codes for CASSYQQGIYNSPLHF. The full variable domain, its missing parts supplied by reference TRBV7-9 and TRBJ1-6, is DTGVSQNPRHKITKRGQNVTFRCDPISEHNRLYWYRQTLGQGPEFLTYFQNEAQLEKSRLLSDRFSAERPKGSFSTLEIQRTEQGDSAMYLCASSYQQGIYNSPLHFGNGTRLTVT.